The sample holds many counts of the clone carrying this TCR beta chain. Its specificity is unknown. A second PCR of 7 to 11 cycles used a sample-barcoded 5' primer and a J-beta primer mix. One entry per CDR3 protein results from TCRdb running MiXCR on the 5' RACE reads. The profile shows 800,000 to 950,000 distinct CDR3 sequences, 25% to 35% of them singletons. These data originate in a study of blood T cells in healthy people across ages. Study-wide results and caveats: It was the long-lived donors that had more naive CD4+ cells and higher diversity than aged donors. Investigators treated diversity estimates from one million T cells as underestimates.

V gave up 1 base and J gave up 4 bases, with 10 bases separating them. The CDR3 runs 14 residues. CDR1 is LGHDT, CDR2 YNNKEL, per germline (reference sequence). Each sample provided at least 5 micrograms of extracted total RNA. These data also formed part of another study, on T cells of mothers and their children. That work contributes: Added by the second PCR's M1S primer were sample barcodes and 2-4 random nucleotides.

This chain links TRBV3-1 with TRBJ1-2, with D possibly being TRBD1 (6 bases). Material: blood. This receptor was identified in a woman aged 40 to 50 in good health. The CDR3, as DNA: TGTGCCAGCAGCCAAGGACAGGACCCCTATGGCTACACCTTC. Protein sequence: CASSQGQDPYGYTF.